This entry lists 30 T cell receptor beta chains sequenced from one sample in a study of immune evolution from preneoplasia to lung adenocarcinoma (dated by TCRdb to about 2021). Libraries came from the immunoSEQ multiplex PCR assay. In its TCRdb copy, this immuneACCESS table keeps in-frame sequences only and misses some clones. Where compared with another copy, unresolved V genes explain less than half of these, and the others have no known cause. The sample records about 5,400 clones, roughly four fifths of which are singletons. Together, the top ten hold 14% of the sample. Sequenced sample: FFPE adjacent normal lung tissue. Receptor source: a person aged 70 to 79 with lung adenocarcinoma.

The chain links TRBV30 to TRBJ1-5; no definite D call. CDR3 size: 13 residues. CDR1 and CDR2 from the germline V gene are GTSNPN and SVGIG (reference sequence). Trimming took 2 bases from V and 2 from J, leaving 7 bases between them. The CDR3, as DNA: TGTGCCTGGAGTACGTGGGGCAATCAGCCCCAGCATTTT. This encodes CAWSTWGNQPQHF.

This clone was detected a few times. The chain recombines TRBV28 with TRBJ1-2; 8 bases agree with TRBD1. The CDR3 extends over 15 amino acids. Germline V lookup: CDR1 MDHEN, CDR2 SYDVKM. The ends lost 10 bases at V and 3 bases at J; junction bases unmatched: 13. CDR3 loop: CATSGGAAGDYGYTF. The CDR3 DNA follows: TGTGCCACCTCAGGGGGCGCAGCGGGGGACTATGGCTACACCTTC.

This chain uses TRBV14 with TRBJ2-2, with unresolved D. V was trimmed by 2 bases and J by 0 bases, leaving 10 bases between them. The germline V gene encodes CDR1 SGHDN and CDR2 FVKESK. The CDR3 is 16 amino acids. The CDR3, as DNA: TGTGCCAGCAGCCAAAGAAGGAGCGCGAACACCGGGGAGCTGTTTTTT. It specifies CASSQRRSANTGELFF.

V gene TRBV11-2 combines with J gene TRBJ2-3; perhaps TRBD2 as D (5 bases). The V gene's germline CDR1 is SGHAT and CDR2 FQNNGV. This CDR3 spans 16 amino acids. V lost 2 bases and J lost 0, with 12 bases in between. Written as DNA, the CDR3 is TGTGCCAGCAGCTTAAGACCGGAGGTTAGCACAGATACGCAGTATTTT. Protein: CASSLRPEVSTDTQYF.

The chain is built from TRBV18 and TRBJ1-2; D is uncertain. Germline V gene data show CDR1 as KGHSH and CDR2 as LQKENI. V shed 3 bases and J shed 0 bases, with 11 bases lying between them. CDR3 length equals 15 residues. CDR3 DNA: TGTGCCAGCTCACCTTCTGGCGATGCTAACTATGGCTACACCTTC. It specifies CASSPSGDANYGYTF.

The gene calls are TRBV28 and TRBJ2-1; D remains unclear. The CDR3 is 13 residues long. Looked up from germline, CDR1 is MDHEN and CDR2 is SYDVKM. Trimming removed 5 bases at V and 10 bases at J, with 15 bases between. CDR3 protein: CASSPFKSDEQFF. Written as DNA, the CDR3 is TGTGCCAGCAGTCCTTTTAAATCCGACGAGCAGTTCTTC.

The gene calls are TRBV4-3 and TRBJ2-7, with 7 positions matching TRBD1. The CDR3 spans 14 residues. The junction had 4 bases not matched to a gene; V was cut back by 0 bases and J by 5 bases. Germline V gives CDR1 LGHNA, CDR2 YSLEER. The CDR3 DNA reads as TGCGCCAGCAGCCAAGAAAGGGGGCTCCACGAGCAGTACTTC. It encodes CASSQERGLHEQYF.

V and J are TRBV9 and TRBJ1-4; a possible D gene is TRBD1 (6 bases). The CDR3 has 18 amino acids. Trimming left V 6 bases short and J 4 bases short, with 25 bases between. Germline values: CDR1 SGDLS, CDR2 YYNGEE. The CDR3 nucleotides read TGTGCCAGCATCTTAGGCAGGAGGGGGGGGCCCCTTAATGAAAAACTGTTTTTT. The encoded protein is CASILGRRGGPLNEKLFF. Drawing the rest from reference TRBV9 and TRBJ1-4, the complete variable domain is DSGVTQTPKHLITATGQRVTLRCSPRSGDLSVYWYQQSLDQGLQFLIQYYNGEERAKGNILERFSAQQFPDLHSELNLSSLELGDSALYFCASILGRRGGPLNEKLFFGSGTQLSVL.

The chain couples TRBV27 to TRBJ2-6, with D uncertain. In germline, CDR1 is MNHEY, CDR2 SMNVEV (reference sequence). Trimming stripped 6 bases from V and 3 bases from J, with 3 bases between. This CDR3 spans 12 amino acids. The CDR3 is CASRIGANVLTF. CDR3 sequence (DNA): TGTGCCAGCAGAATTGGGGCCAACGTCCTGACTTTC. Using reference TRBV27 and TRBJ2-6 for the parts outside the CDR3, the full variable domain is EAQVTQNPRYLITVTGKKLTVTCSQNMNHEYMSWYRQDPGLGLRQIYYSMNVEVTDKGDVPEGYKVSRKEKRNFPLILESPSPNQTSLYFCASRIGANVLTFGAGSRLTVL.

This clone came up a few times. The rearrangement uses TRBV10-1 and TRBJ2-7; D perhaps matches TRBD2 (5 bases). Trimming took 3 bases from V and 2 from J, leaving 14 bases between them. The CDR3 covers 15 residues. The germline CDR1 and CDR2 sequences are WNHNN and SYGVQD (reference sequence). CDR3 sequence: CASSDGASGTYEQYF. The CDR3 DNA reads as TGCGCCAGCAGTGATGGCGCGTCGGGAACCTACGAGCAGTACTTC.

This chain connects TRBV25-1 to TRBJ2-5; D ambiguous. Trimming took 4 bases from V and 0 from J, leaving 15 bases between them. Germline values: CDR1 MGHDK, CDR2 SYGVNS. There are 16 residues in the CDR3. CDR3 nucleotides: TGTGCCAGCAGTGTTGGGGTCTACTCGTACCAAGAGACCCAGTACTTC. Amino acids: CASSVGVYSYQETQYF.

DNA for the CDR3: TGCAGCGTTGAAGATCTCCGGGGCTACGAGCAGTACTTC. Its protein product is CSVEDLRGYEQYF. The chain has TRBV29-1 and TRBJ2-7; perhaps TRBD2 as D (5 bases). CDR1 is SQVTM, CDR2 ANQGSEA, per germline. CDR3 length: 13 residues. V was cut by 0 bases and J by 3 bases, with 9 bases left in between.

The V and J genes are TRBV7-8 and TRBJ1-1, with a weak D call TRBD1 (5 bases). The CDR3 covers 14 residues. The germline CDR1 and CDR2 sequences are SGHVS and FQNEAQ. The V and J ends lost 2 bases and 7 bases respectively, with 14 bases between them. This chain's CDR3 is CASSLYRDDSEAFF. CDR3 coding DNA: TGTGCCAGCAGCTTATACCGGGACGACAGTGAAGCTTTCTTT.

V and J are TRBV5-1 and TRBJ2-2; D remains ambiguous. This CDR3 spans 16 amino acids. Trimming pared 0 bases from V and 0 bases from J, leaving 9 bases between. CDR1 and CDR2 (germline): SGHRS, YFSETQ. The CDR3 reads CASSLEGRANTGELFF. CDR3 in DNA: TGCGCCAGCAGCTTGGAGGGTCGCGCGAACACCGGGGAGCTGTTTTTT.

The chain combines TRBV28 with TRBJ1-5; D is perhaps TRBD1 (5 bases). The germline CDR1 and CDR2 sequences are MDHEN and SYDVKM. This CDR3 comprises 17 residues. V was pared by 3 bases and J by 2 bases, with 17 bases between. The CDR3 here is CASSFWGRGAGNQPQHF. The CDR3 region has the DNA TGTGCCAGCAGTTTTTGGGGCCGAGGCGCCGGCAATCAGCCCCAGCATTTT.

The gene calls are TRBV30 and TRBJ2-7; D might be TRBD1 or TRBD2, each matching 5 bases. CDR3 size: 12 residues. Germline CDR1 and CDR2: GTSNPN and SVGIG (reference sequence). The germline V and J ends were trimmed by 7 bases and 2 bases, with 12 bases remaining between them. The CDR3 spells CASSGTPYEQYF. CDR3 DNA: TGTGCCTCGTCGGGGACCCCCTACGAGCAGTACTTC.

This clone has a handful of counts. The chain is built from TRBV5-1 and TRBJ2-2; D not certain. The CDR3 consists of 15 residues. V was trimmed by 5 bases and J by 0 bases, leaving 11 bases between them. Germline V gives CDR1 SGHRS, CDR2 YFSETQ. CDR3 nucleotide sequence: TGCGCCAGCAGATCCGGCCCCGCGAACACCGGGGAGCTGTTTTTT. The encoded protein is CASRSGPANTGELFF.

The chain is built from TRBV6-5 and TRBJ2-1, with D unresolved. CDR3 length: 13 residues. Germline V gene data show CDR1 as MNHEY and CDR2 as SVGAGI. Trimming removed 4 bases at V and 10 bases at J, with 14 bases between. The CDR3 here is CASSSGDAREQFF. The CDR3 DNA reads as TGTGCCAGCAGTTCAGGAGACGCCCGGGAGCAGTTCTTC.

This clone was picked up one time. V gene TRBV6-1 combines with J gene TRBJ2-2; no clear D. Per germline, CDR1 MNHNS and CDR2 SASEGT. The length of the CDR3 is 12 residues. With 8 bases removed from V and 1 base from J, the gap between germline ends came to 5 bases. CDR3 DNA sequence: TGTGCCAGCGAAAAGAACACCGGGGAGCTGTTTTTT. This encodes CASEKNTGELFF.

This clone appeared once. The chain uses TRBV28 and TRBJ1-2; D gene unclear. The CDR3 runs to 14 residues. V was pared by 1 base and J by 1 base, with 7 bases between. CDR1 is MDHEN, CDR2 SYDVKM, per germline. In nucleotides, the CDR3 is TGTGCCAGCAGTTTATCGGGCAATAACTATGGCTACACCTTC. This sequence encodes CASSLSGNNYGYTF.

The chain links TRBV7-3 to TRBJ2-3; D tentatively fits TRBD1 or TRBD2 (5 bases each). This CDR3 spans 17 amino acids. Germline CDR1 and CDR2: SGHTA and FQGTGA. V was cut by 5 bases and J by 5 bases, with 23 bases left in between. CDR3 coding DNA: TGTGCCAGCAGCCCGAGGGGCTCATCAACTCCAGGAGATACGCAGTATTTT. It translates to CASSPRGSSTPGDTQYF.

This clone was seen a single time. This chain links TRBV6-5 with TRBJ2-3; 7 nucleotides match TRBD2. The V gene's germline CDR1 is MNHEY and CDR2 SVGAGI. V gave up 2 bases and J gave up 3 bases; unmatched junction bases: 5. The length of the CDR3 is 15 residues. The CDR3 DNA follows: TGTGCCAGCAGTTACCGTAGCGGGCCAACAGATACGCAGTATTTT. Protein sequence: CASSYRSGPTDTQYF.

The chain recombines TRBV28 with TRBJ2-2, with 8 bases lining up with TRBD2. The CDR3 is 15 amino acids. V was clipped by 7 bases and J by 2 bases; unmatched bases: 6. CDR1 and CDR2 from the germline V gene are MDHEN and SYDVKM. The DNA for the CDR3 is TGTGCCAGCACCTACGGACTAGCAAACACCGGGGAGCTGTTTTTT. Translation gives CASTYGLANTGELFF. The variable domain in full, with the rest retrieved from reference TRBV28 and TRBJ2-2, is DVKVTQSSRYLVKRTGEKVFLECVQDMDHENMFWYRQDPGLGLRLIYFSYDVKMKEKGDIPEGYSVSREKKERFSLILESASTNQTSMYLCASTYGLANTGELFFGEGSRLTVL.

V and J are TRBV29-1 and TRBJ1-1, with no clear D. Trimming cost V 4 bases and J 7 bases, with 16 bases left between them. Per germline, CDR1 SQVTM and CDR2 ANQGSEA. This CDR3 contains 13 residues. The CDR3 region has the DNA TGCAGCGTTGCTAATCAGGCATCCTTTGAAGCTTTCTTT. Amino acid sequence: CSVANQASFEAFF.

The rearrangement joins TRBV6-4 to TRBJ2-1, with 14 bases matching TRBD2. The germline CDR1 and CDR2 sequences are MRHNA and SNTAGT. The length of the CDR3 is 14 residues. V dropped 2 bases and J dropped 9; count of bases not matched to a gene: 0. The CDR3 DNA sequence: TGTGCCAGCAGTGACGGGACTAGCGGGAGTGAGCAGTTCTTC. It is translated as CASSDGTSGSEQFF.

The chain links TRBV28 to TRBJ1-2, with 7 bases fitting TRBD1. This CDR3 region has 15 residues. The germline V gene has CDR1 MDHEN and CDR2 SYDVKM. V lost 2 bases to trimming and J lost 9 bases; unmatched junction nucleotides: 12. The CDR3: CASSLGQSGGESYTF. The CDR3 region has the DNA TGTGCCAGCAGTTTAGGACAATCAGGGGGTGAAAGCTACACCTTC.

This rearrangement joins TRBV6-6 to TRBJ2-7; 9 nucleotides agree with TRBD2. Germline CDR1 and CDR2: MNHNY and SVGAGI (reference sequence). The CDR3 runs 14 residues. The V gene end was trimmed by 4 bases and the J gene end by 2 bases; junction bases not matched to a gene: 3. The CDR3 is CASSSRGGPYEQYF. In DNA form, the CDR3 reads TGTGCCAGCAGTTCGCGGGGGGGGCCCTACGAGCAGTACTTC.

The rearrangement links TRBV4-1 to TRBJ2-5, with D possibly being TRBD1 (6 bases). Trimming cost V 3 bases and J 5 bases, with 16 bases left between them. The germline V gene has CDR1 MGHRA and CDR2 YSYEKL. The CDR3 has 15 residues. The CDR3 sequence is CASSHPGTFSETQYF. The CDR3 nucleotides read TGCGCCAGCAGCCACCCTGGGACATTTTCGGAGACCCAGTACTTC.

The chain uses TRBV28 and TRBJ2-3, with 7 positions matching TRBD2. CDR1 and CDR2 from the germline V gene are MDHEN and SYDVKM. The CDR3 consists of 16 residues. J lost 5 bases, V lost 5 bases, and 13 bases had no gene match. CDR3 DNA sequence: TGTGCCAGCAGTCCCTATCGGGGGGAGGTTGGAGATACGCAGTATTTT. Its protein product is CASSPYRGEVGDTQYF.

The chain carries TRBV18 and TRBJ2-7; 7 positions match TRBD1. CDR1 is KGHSH, CDR2 LQKENI, per germline. The CDR3 sequence is 15 residues long. The J segment lost 4 bases and the V segment lost 3 bases, leaving 9 bases of the junction unmatched. CDR3 coding DNA: TGTGCCAGCTCACCCTGGGGACAGCCGACTTACGAGCAGTACTTC. Amino acid sequence: CASSPWGQPTYEQYF.